The clone carrying this T cell receptor (beta chain) was found a few times. What it binds is not known. CDR3 length: 14 amino acids. V was clipped by 2 bases and J by 3 bases, with 10 bases between them. Germline CDR1 is MNHNS and CDR2 is SASEGT. This entry comes from a study of CD8 T cells in ankylosing spondylitis. General observations from the study: Made up of eight highly homologous variants, a TCR beta motif appeared characteristic of ankylosing spondylitis blood.

TCRdb re-analysed the 5' RACE reads in MiXCR, keeping a single row per CDR3 protein. The table records about 340,000 distinct CDR3 sequences, approximately 15% of them present only once. The sample consisted of blood, either unsorted or a sorted T cell fraction (not recorded which). The V and J genes are TRBV6-1 and TRBJ2-5, with no clear D. This receptor was taken from a male donor with ankylosing spondylitis or in good health (not recorded which). CDR3 protein: CASSELLLKETQYF. Written as DNA, the CDR3 is TGTGCCAGCAGTGAACTCTTACTCAAAGAGACCCAGTACTTC.